The sequence of this TCR beta chain was determined in a study of PD-1 blockade in classical Hodgkin lymphoma. Study-wide findings and caveats: Relapsed/refractory patients reportedly had the lowest baseline TCR diversity, below newly diagnosed patients, who were below healthy donors. Those achieving complete response showed baseline diversity like newly diagnosed patients. Differences between repertoires have undefined causes, possibly disease activity or prior therapy. Any patient who commenced nivolumab under 1 year after ASCT was excluded.

Sample time point: cycle 4 day 1 (C4D1), after 5 to 7 weeks of nivolumab. There was relapse after autologous stem cell transplantation in every patient, and there was variation in brentuximab vedotin exposure. Generated by immunoSEQ multiplex PCR, the TCRdb table keeps only in-frame clones and is missing some. The repertoire holds tens of thousands of clones, with around 64% as singletons. V was clipped by 6 bases and J by 2 bases, with 17 bases between them. CDR1 is SGHTA and CDR2 is FQGNSA in the germline V gene. The CDR3 is made up of 16 amino acids. With respect to this clone: No antigen is known for it.

This sequence was found in a human donor with classical Hodgkin lymphoma. The starting material was peripheral blood mononuclear cells (PBMCs), obtained before the fourth cycle of nivolumab. The V call is TRBV7-2, the J call TRBJ1-5; D is perhaps TRBD1 (5 bases). The CDR3 is CASRERGVGGNQPQHF. As DNA, the CDR3 is TGTGCCAGCAGAGAACGAGGGGTAGGAGGCAATCAGCCCCAGCATTTT.